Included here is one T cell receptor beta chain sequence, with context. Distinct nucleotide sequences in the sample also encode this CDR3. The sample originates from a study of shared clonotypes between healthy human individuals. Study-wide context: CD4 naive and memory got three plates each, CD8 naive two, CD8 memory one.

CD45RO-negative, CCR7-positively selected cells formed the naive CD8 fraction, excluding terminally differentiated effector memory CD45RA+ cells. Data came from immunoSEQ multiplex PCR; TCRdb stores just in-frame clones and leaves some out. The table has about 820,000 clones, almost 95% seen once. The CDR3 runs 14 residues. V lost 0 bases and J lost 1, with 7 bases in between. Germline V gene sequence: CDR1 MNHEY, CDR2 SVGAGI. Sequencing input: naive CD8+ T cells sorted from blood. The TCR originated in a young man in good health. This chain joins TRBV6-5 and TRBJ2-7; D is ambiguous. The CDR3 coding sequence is TGTGCCAGCAGTTACTCTCTAGGTTCCTACGAGCAGTACTTC. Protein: CASSYSLGSYEQYF.